This T cell receptor beta chain was sequenced for a study of T cells in Graves' hyperthyroidism and ophthalmopathy. This clonotype showed up many times. Regions amplified from RNA transcripts were the TCR beta CDR3 regions. First-round RT-PCR targeting the TCR CDR3 was performed with the HTBI primer set. TCRdb re-called the multiplex PCR reads through MiXCR, storing one row per CDR3 protein. The sample lists about 560,000 distinct CDR3 sequences; 12% to 15% were seen once. CDR1 is LGHDT and CDR2 is YNNKEL in the germline V gene (reference sequence). CDR3 length equals 13 residues. V gave up 1 base and J gave up 4 bases, with 7 bases separating them.

The receptor was derived from a woman aged 40-49 years with Graves' hyperthyroidism. Specimen: blood. The chain uses TRBV3-1 and TRBJ1-2; a possible D gene is TRBD1 (6 bases). The CDR3 coding sequence is TGTGCCAGCAGCCAAGGGGACACCTATGGCTACACCTTC. Translation: CASSQGDTYGYTF.